This TCR beta chain was identified during a study of patients and donors after allogeneic stem cell transplantation. This clonotype has more than one count but fewer than ten. Germline assignment: CDR1 SGHTA and CDR2 FQGNSA. The CDR3 is made up of 16 amino acids. V lost 1 base to trimming and J lost 1 base, with 11 bases between them. MiXCR was run by TCRdb on the RT-PCR reads, yielding one entry per CDR3 protein. The sample yields about a million distinct CDR3 sequences, roughly 17% seen once. This chain connects TRBV7-2 to TRBJ1-5; D might be TRBD1 (5 bases). This TCR was sampled from a human donor who was either an allogeneic HSCT recipient or a stem cell or donor lymphocyte infusion donor (not recorded which). It is not recorded whose cells these are; they may come from a transplant donor. Sample: blood, either unsorted or a sorted T cell fraction (not recorded which). In DNA form, the CDR3 reads TGTGCCAGCAGCTTAGGGGGGTGGGCCAGCAATCAGCCCCAGCATTTT. Translated: CASSLGGWASNQPQHF.